This T cell receptor beta chain was sequenced for a study of cytomegalovirus exposure and HLA in healthy donors. The PCR was carried out with 60 Vbeta primers and 13 Jbeta primers. The data were produced by immunoSEQ multiplex PCR, yet TCRdb's version contains in-frame clones alone and is incomplete. The sample holds roughly 150,000 clones, more than 75% seen once. Germline V gene data show CDR1 as MDHEN and CDR2 as SYDVKM. With 3 bases clipped from V and 6 bases from J, the junction kept 8 bases outside the gene matches. CDR3 size: 15 residues. The sample was PBMCs. This clonotype was obtained from a girl aged 2 to 9 in good health and CMV-seropositive. The V and J genes are TRBV28 and TRBJ2-1, with 7 bases fitting TRBD2. The CDR3 bases are TGTGCCAGCAGTTTTTCCCGGACTAGAGCCAATGAGCAGTTCTTC. As protein: CASSFSRTRANEQFF.